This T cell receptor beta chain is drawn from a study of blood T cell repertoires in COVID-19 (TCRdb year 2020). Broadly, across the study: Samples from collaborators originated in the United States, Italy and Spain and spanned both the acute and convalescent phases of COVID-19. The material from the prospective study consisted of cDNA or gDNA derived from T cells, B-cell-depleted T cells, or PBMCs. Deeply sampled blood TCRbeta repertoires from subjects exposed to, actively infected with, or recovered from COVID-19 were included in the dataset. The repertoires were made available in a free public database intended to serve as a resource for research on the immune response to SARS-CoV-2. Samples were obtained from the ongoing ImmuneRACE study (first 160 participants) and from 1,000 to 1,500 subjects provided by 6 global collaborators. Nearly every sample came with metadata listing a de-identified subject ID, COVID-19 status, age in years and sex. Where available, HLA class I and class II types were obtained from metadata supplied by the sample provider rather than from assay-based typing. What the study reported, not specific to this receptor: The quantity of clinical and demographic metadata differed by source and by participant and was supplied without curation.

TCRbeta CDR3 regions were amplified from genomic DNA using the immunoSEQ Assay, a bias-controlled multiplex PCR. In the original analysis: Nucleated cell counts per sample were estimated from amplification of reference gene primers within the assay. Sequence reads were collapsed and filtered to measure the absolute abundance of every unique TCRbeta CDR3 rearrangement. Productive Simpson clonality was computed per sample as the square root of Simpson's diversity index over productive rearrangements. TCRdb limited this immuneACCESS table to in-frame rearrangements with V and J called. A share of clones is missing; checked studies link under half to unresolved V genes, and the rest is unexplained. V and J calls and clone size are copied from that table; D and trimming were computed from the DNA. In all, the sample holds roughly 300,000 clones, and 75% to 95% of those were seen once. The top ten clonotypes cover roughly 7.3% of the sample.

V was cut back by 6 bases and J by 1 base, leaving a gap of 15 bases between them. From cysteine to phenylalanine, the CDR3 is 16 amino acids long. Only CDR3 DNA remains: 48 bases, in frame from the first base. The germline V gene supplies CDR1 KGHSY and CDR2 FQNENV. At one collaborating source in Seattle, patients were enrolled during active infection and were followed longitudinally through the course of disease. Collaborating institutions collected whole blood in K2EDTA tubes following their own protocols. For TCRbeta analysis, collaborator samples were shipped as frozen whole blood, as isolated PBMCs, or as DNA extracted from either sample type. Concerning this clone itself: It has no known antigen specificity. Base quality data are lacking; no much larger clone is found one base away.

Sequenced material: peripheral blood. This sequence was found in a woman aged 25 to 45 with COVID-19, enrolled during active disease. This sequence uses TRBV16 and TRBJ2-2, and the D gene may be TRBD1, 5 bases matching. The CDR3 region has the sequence CASSPRQPMNTGELFF. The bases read TGTGCCAGCAGTCCCAGACAGCCGATGAACACCGGGGAGCTGTTTTTT.